The clone carrying this T cell receptor beta chain was observed many times. The authors amplified TCR beta CDR3 regions from RNA transcripts. HTBI primers were employed in first-round RT-PCR, then a second-round multiplex PCR followed. TCRdb passed the multiplex PCR reads through MiXCR, listing each CDR3 protein once. The sample records some 350,000 distinct CDR3 sequences, about 18% being singletons. This CDR3 region has 15 residues. Germline-derived CDR1 and CDR2 are MGHRA and YSYEKL. Trimming removed 1 base from V and 4 bases from J, with 13 bases in between. The data are from a study of Graves' ophthalmopathy and Graves' hyperthyroidism. Diagnosis used clinical symptoms, serum thyroxine, TRAb, thyroid ultrasound and orbital computed tomography.

This clonotype was obtained from an adult woman with stable Graves' hyperthyroidism. Material: peripheral blood. The chain links TRBV4-1 to TRBJ1-1; a possible D gene is TRBD1 (6 bases). The CDR3 coding sequence is TGCGCCAGCAGCCAAGTTACAGGGAGGGTCACTGAAGCTTTCTTT. Its translation: CASSQVTGRVTEAFF.